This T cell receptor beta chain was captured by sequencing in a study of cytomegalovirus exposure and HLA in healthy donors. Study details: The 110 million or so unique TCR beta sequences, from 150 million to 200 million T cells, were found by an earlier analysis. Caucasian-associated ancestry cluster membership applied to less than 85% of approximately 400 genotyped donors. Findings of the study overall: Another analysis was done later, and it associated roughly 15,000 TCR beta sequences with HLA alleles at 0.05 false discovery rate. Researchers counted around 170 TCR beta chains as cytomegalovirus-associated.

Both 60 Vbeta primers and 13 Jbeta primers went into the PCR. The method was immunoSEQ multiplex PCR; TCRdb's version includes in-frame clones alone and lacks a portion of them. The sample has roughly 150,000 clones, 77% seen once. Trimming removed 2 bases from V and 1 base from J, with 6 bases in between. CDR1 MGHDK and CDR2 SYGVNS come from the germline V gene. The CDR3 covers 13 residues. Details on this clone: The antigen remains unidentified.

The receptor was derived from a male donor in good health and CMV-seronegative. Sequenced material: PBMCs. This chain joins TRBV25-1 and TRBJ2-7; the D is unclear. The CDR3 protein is CASSEGLSYEQYF. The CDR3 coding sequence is TGTGCCAGCAGTGAAGGGCTGTCCTACGAGCAGTACTTC.